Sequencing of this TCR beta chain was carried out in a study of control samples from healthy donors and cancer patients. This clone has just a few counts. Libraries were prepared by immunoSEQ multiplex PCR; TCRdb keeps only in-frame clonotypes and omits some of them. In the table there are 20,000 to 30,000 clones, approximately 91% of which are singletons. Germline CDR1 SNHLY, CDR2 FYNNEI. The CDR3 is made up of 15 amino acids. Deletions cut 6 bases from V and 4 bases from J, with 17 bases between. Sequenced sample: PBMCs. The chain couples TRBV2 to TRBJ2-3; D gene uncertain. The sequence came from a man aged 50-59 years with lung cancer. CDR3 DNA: TGTGCCAGCAGCCCCGTTCGCCGGTCCGCAGATACGCAGTATTTT. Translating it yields CASSPVRRSADTQYF.